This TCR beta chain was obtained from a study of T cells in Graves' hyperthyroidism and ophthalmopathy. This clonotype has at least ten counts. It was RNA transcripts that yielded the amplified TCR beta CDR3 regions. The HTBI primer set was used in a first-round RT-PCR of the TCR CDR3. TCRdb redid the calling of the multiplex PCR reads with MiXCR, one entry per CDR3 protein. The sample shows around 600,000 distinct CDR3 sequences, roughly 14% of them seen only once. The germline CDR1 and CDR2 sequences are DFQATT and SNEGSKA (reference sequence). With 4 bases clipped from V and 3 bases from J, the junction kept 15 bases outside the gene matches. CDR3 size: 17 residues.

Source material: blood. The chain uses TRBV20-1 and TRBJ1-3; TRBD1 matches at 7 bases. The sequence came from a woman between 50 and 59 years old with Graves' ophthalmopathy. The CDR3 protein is CSATPLEGAIFGNTIYF. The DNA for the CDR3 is TGCAGTGCTACCCCGCTGGAGGGGGCGATTTTTGGAAACACCATATATTTT.